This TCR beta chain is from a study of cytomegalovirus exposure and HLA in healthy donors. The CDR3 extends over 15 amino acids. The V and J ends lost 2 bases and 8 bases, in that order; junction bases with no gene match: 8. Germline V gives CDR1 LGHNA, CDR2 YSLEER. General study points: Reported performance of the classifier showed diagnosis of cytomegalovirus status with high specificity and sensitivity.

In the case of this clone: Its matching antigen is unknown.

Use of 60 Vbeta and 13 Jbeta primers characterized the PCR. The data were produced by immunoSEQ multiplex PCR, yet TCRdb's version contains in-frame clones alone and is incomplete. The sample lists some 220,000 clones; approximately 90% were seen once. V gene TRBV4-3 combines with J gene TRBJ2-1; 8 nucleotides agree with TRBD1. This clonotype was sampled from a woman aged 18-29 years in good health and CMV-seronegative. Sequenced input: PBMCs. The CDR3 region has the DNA TGCGCCAGCAGCCAAAGGCAGGGGGCTTTCGATGAGCAGTTCTTC. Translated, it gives CASSQRQGAFDEQFF.